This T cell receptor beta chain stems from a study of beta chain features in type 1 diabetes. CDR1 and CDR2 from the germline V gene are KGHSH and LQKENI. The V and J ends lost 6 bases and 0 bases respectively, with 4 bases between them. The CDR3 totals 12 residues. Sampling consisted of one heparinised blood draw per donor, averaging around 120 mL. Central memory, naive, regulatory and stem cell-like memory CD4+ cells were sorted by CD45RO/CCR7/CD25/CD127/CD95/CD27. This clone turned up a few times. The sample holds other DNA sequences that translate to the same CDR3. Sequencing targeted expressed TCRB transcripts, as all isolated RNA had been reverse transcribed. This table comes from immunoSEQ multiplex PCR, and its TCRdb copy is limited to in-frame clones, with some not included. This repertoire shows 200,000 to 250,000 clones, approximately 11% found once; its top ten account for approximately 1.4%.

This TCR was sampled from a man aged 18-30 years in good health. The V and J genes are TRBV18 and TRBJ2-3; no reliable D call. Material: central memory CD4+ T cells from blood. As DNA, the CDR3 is TGTGCCAGCTCCGCGAGCACAGATACGCAGTATTTT. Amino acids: CASSASTDTQYF.